This T cell receptor (beta chain) originates from a study of T and B cells in COVID-19 patients. Looking at the study overall: COVID-19 patients gave peripheral blood either during active infection or after recovery. At median age about 31 years, recovered patients were younger than active-infection patients at approximately 64. Overall study results and limits: Early severe-case samples and blood from mildly ill patients during symptoms were in short supply.

Blood genomic DNA input for TRB amplification was about 220-500 ng. TRB rearrangements were amplified by multiplex PCR with BIOMED2 TRB-A/B primers. From the multiplex PCR reads, TCRdb called clonotypes with MiXCR, one entry per CDR3 protein. In the table there are approximately 5,100 distinct CDR3 sequences, roughly 27% of which are singletons. By its share, this clonotype is medium-sized. Its specificity is unknown. V was trimmed by 4 bases and J by 3 bases, leaving 18 bases between them. CDR1 is LNHDA and CDR2 is SQIVND in the germline V gene (reference sequence). The CDR3 sequence is 17 residues long.

The chain carries TRBV19 and TRBJ2-2; D remains unclear. This receptor was taken from a human donor with active COVID-19. Sequences were obtained from blood. This CDR3 is CASSTGRLLGDTGELFF. CDR3 DNA: TGTGCCAGTAGTACCGGACGTCTCCTAGGCGACACCGGGGAGCTGTTTTTT.